The text below deals with one T cell receptor beta chain. The sample originates from a study of blood T cell repertoires in COVID-19. Overall study: Donors in the United States, Italy and Spain gave samples during acute or convalescent COVID-19. PBMCs, B-cell-depleted T cells, or T cells were the source of the cDNA or gDNA that made up the material.

Authors' analysis steps: The authors estimated nucleated cell counts from reference gene primer amplification. Profiling relied on immunoSEQ multiplex PCR, and the TCRdb table lists in-frame clones only, not all of them. For V, J and clone size, that table is used; D and trimming come from the DNA. The table includes about 250,000 clones, about 83% detected once. The CDR3 has 18 amino acids. The trim removed 2 bases at V and 3 bases at J, leaving 8 bases unmatched. Looked up from germline, CDR1 is SGHRS and CDR2 is YFSETQ. Seattle-derived patients entered the study during active infection and were followed longitudinally.

V and J are TRBV5-1 and TRBJ2-2, with 12 bases aligning to TRBD1. The receptor comes from a woman over 75 with COVID-19, enrolled during active disease. Sequenced material: peripheral blood. The CDR3 DNA sequence: TGCGCCAGCAGCTTCCGGGACAGGGGGCCTCTTGACACCGGGGAGCTGTTTTTT. Translation: CASSFRDRGPLDTGELFF. The full variable domain, in which reference TRBV5-1 and TRBJ2-2 provide the parts outside the CDR3, is KAGVTQTPRYLIKTRGQQVTLSCSPISGHRSVSWYQQTPGQGLQFLFEYFSETQRNKGNFPGRFSGRQFSNSRSEMNVSTLELGDSALYLCASSFRDRGPLDTGELFFGEGSRLTVL.